The rows below give T cell receptor beta chains drawn from one sample of a study of shared clonotypes between healthy human individuals. Using immunoSEQ multiplex PCR, the repertoire was profiled, and TCRdb retains in-frame clones only, with some absent. Here the sample spans millions of clones, 95% being singletons. The sequencing sample was made of naive CD4+ T cells sorted from blood. These receptors originate from a man younger than 30 in good health. Both conserved end residues are part of each CDR3. The D gene is left open where the match is weak. Clone size is stated in some rows and not others, as once, few, many or a class when expanded.

DNA	CDR3	V	J	D	size
TGTGCCAGCTCACCATCGACAGGGGCAGGGTCCTATGGCTACACCTTC	CASSPSTGAGSYGYTF	TRBV18	TRBJ1-2	TRBD1	-
TGCGCCAGCAGCCAAGCGGGGCCAGGGGTCGGCTACACCTTC	CASSQAGPGVGYTF	TRBV4-1	TRBJ1-2	-	-
TGTGCCAGCAGTGAACAGACAGGGGCCTCCTACAATGAGCAGTTCTTC	CASSEQTGASYNEQFF	TRBV25-1	TRBJ2-1	TRBD1	-
TGTGCCAGCAGCCCCAGGGGCCAAGAGACCCAGTACTTC	CASSPRGQETQYF	TRBV25-1	TRBJ2-5	-	-
TGCGCCAGCAGTACAGGGGAGATTAGTGGGGCCCAGCATTTT	CASSTGEISGAQHF	TRBV5-1	TRBJ1-5	TRBD1	-
TGCAGCGTGGGGGTTGGGGCACCCTACGAGCAGTACTTC	CSVGVGAPYEQYF	TRBV29-1	TRBJ2-7	-	many
TGCGCCAGCAGCCAAGTCGGCGTACAGCGGGGGGGCGACATTCAGTACTTC	CASSQVGVQRGGDIQYF	TRBV4-1	TRBJ2-4	TRBD2	-
TGCGCCAGCAGCCAAGAGGAGGGACCCTCCTACAATGAGCAGTTCTTC	CASSQEEGPSYNEQFF	TRBV4-1	TRBJ2-1	-	-
TGTGCCAGAAGCTTGGATTTCGTGACCCAGTACTTC	CARSLDFVTQYF	TRBV5-3	TRBJ2-5	-	-
TGCGCCAGCAGCTCCTTGGGTGGGGCTGGGGCCAACGTCCTGACTTTC	CASSSLGGAGANVLTF	TRBV4-1	TRBJ2-6	-	-
TGTGCCAGAAGCTTGGTCGGCTACACCTTC	CARSLVGYTF	TRBV5-3	TRBJ1-2	-	-
TGTGCCATCAGTGACAGTGGGGCGGAGCCCCAGCATTTT	CAISDSGAEPQHF	TRBV6-5	TRBJ1-5	-	-
TGTGCCAGCAGCGTAGACAGGGTTCCCACCGGGGAGCTGTTTTTT	CASSVDRVPTGELFF	TRBV9	TRBJ2-2	-	-
TGTGCCAGCAGCGTAGGTGGACACGAGCAGTACTTC	CASSVGGHEQYF	TRBV9	TRBJ2-7	-	once
TGTGCCAGCAGAGCGGGTGGGACTATTCCTCAGCCCCAGCATTTT	CASRAGGTIPQPQHF	TRBV2	TRBJ1-5	-	-
TGCGCCAGCAGCCTCCTCGATAGGGAGACCCAGTACTTC	CASSLLDRETQYF	TRBV4-3	TRBJ2-5	-	-
TGTGCCAGCAGTGGGACTAGCGGCCGCTCCTACGAGCAGTACTTC	CASSGTSGRSYEQYF	TRBV6-8	TRBJ2-7	TRBD2	few
TGTGCCAGCAGCTTAATGGGACAGTTTAATGAAAAACTGTTTTTT	CASSLMGQFNEKLFF	TRBV11-2	TRBJ1-4	TRBD1	-
TGTGCCAGTAGTAACAGGGGAGACACTGAAGCTTTCTTT	CASSNRGDTEAFF	TRBV19	TRBJ1-1	TRBD1	-
TGTGCCATCAGTGAGGGACTTCCCCACGAGCAGTTCTTC	CAISEGLPHEQFF	TRBV10-3	TRBJ2-1	-	once
TGTGCCAGCAGTGGGCCGATGCACGATAAAGCTTTCTTT	CASSGPMHDKAFF	TRBV6-6	TRBJ1-1	-	-
TGCGCCAGCAGCCAAGATGGCCAGTCCAATCAGCCCCAGCATTTT	CASSQDGQSNQPQHF	TRBV4-3	TRBJ1-5	-	once
TGTGCCAGCAGTTCCGTTCTTACCACTGAAGCTTTCTTT	CASSSVLTTEAFF	TRBV28	TRBJ1-1	-	-
TGTGCCAGCAGCTTAGCAGGGACTGCTAGCACAGATACGCAGTATTTT	CASSLAGTASTDTQYF	TRBV7-2	TRBJ2-3	-	-
TGTGCCAGTAAGAGGTCGGGACAGAGTCCCGATCAGCCCCAGCATTTT	CASKRSGQSPDQPQHF	TRBV19	TRBJ1-5	TRBD1	-
TGCAGCGTTGAAAAATACGGACGGGAGACCCAGTACTTC	CSVEKYGRETQYF	TRBV29-1	TRBJ2-5	-	-
TGTGCCACCACGGGACAGGGTAGGACCGGGGAGCTGTTTTTT	CATTGQGRTGELFF	TRBV25-1	TRBJ2-2	TRBD1	-
TGTGCCAGCAGCTCCCGGGACTACGCGGGCGACACGCAGTATTTT	CASSSRDYAGDTQYF	TRBV7-9	TRBJ2-3	TRBD2	-
TGTGCCATCAGTGGACAGGGGAGCTCCTATAATTCACCCCTCCACTTT	CAISGQGSSYNSPLHF	TRBV10-3	TRBJ1-6	TRBD1	-
TGTGCCTGGGGGACCCTGACGTACACCATATATTTT	CAWGTLTYTIYF	TRBV30	TRBJ1-3	-	once
TGTGCCAGCAGCTCGGGCCAGGCTGGCGAGCAGTACTTC	CASSSGQAGEQYF	TRBV5-4	TRBJ2-7	-	-
TGTGCCAGCACCCCCGGGACAGGGGGATTCGAGCAGTACTTC	CASTPGTGGFEQYF	TRBV6-5	TRBJ2-7	TRBD1	-
TGCGCCAGCAGCTTGGAGGCAGGGGGCGATTTTGGCTACACCTTC	CASSLEAGGDFGYTF	TRBV5-1	TRBJ1-2	TRBD1	-
TGTGCCAGCAGTTATGGGGGGGGTGACTACGAGCAGTACTTC	CASSYGGGDYEQYF	TRBV27	TRBJ2-7	TRBD2	-
TGTGCCAGCAGCGTAGATGGGGGAGCTGGAAACACCATATATTTT	CASSVDGGAGNTIYF	TRBV9	TRBJ1-3	-	-
TGCGCCAGCAGCCAAGCTACGCAGTACGAGCAGTACTTC	CASSQATQYEQYF	TRBV4-3	TRBJ2-7	-	-
TGCGCCAGCAGCTTGGTCTCGCAAGAGACCCAGTACTTC	CASSLVSQETQYF	TRBV5-1	TRBJ2-5	-	-
TGTGCCAGCTCACAAACCAGCGTAGGGGGGACCTACAATGAGCAGTTCTTC	CASSQTSVGGTYNEQFF	TRBV18	TRBJ2-1	-	-
TGTGCCAGCAGCACCAGCAGGGGTACGAACACCGGGGAGCTGTTTTTT	CASSTSRGTNTGELFF	TRBV9	TRBJ2-2	-	-
TGTGCCACGGACCATAGAGTCGACGAGCAGTACTTC	CATDHRVDEQYF	TRBV2	TRBJ2-7	-	-
TGCGCCAGCAGCCAAGAACAGGGTTGGGCCGGGGAGCTGTTTTTT	CASSQEQGWAGELFF	TRBV4-1	TRBJ2-2	-	-
TGTGCCAGCAGCTTCGAGGGGGGTGAGAGGAAGCAGTACTTC	CASSFEGGERKQYF	TRBV7-6	TRBJ2-7	-	-
TGTGCCAGCAGCCCCGGACTAGCGGGTATTACCGGGGAGCTGTTTTTT	CASSPGLAGITGELFF	TRBV7-9	TRBJ2-2	TRBD2	-
TGCAGCTATCGGACACGGTTAGCCATGAACACTGAAGCTTTCTTT	CSYRTRLAMNTEAFF	TRBV29-1	TRBJ1-1	-	-
TGTGCCAGCAGCTTAGTGGTCGGGACGAACACCGGGGAGCTGTTTTTT	CASSLVVGTNTGELFF	TRBV7-2	TRBJ2-2	-	-
TGTGCCAGCAGCTTGAGGGCAGGGCCCTACGAGCAGTACTTC	CASSLRAGPYEQYF	TRBV7-9	TRBJ2-7	-	-
TGTGCCTCCAGGAGGGTATACAATGAGCAGTTCTTC	CASRRVYNEQFF	TRBV6-1	TRBJ2-1	-	-
TGCGCCAGCAGCGGGGGCATCGGGGATGTCTCTGAAGCTTTCTTT	CASSGGIGDVSEAFF	TRBV5-1	TRBJ1-1	-	-
TGTGCCAGCAGCTTGGGGTTACAAGAGACCCAGTACTTC	CASSLGLQETQYF	TRBV7-3	TRBJ2-5	-	-
TGCGCCAGCAATTTGAGCCCTAGCGTCCAAGAGACCCAGTACTTC	CASNLSPSVQETQYF	TRBV5-1	TRBJ2-5	-	-
TGTGCCAGTAGTAAAGTCGGGAGCGAAACAAGGAGTAGCTACACCTTC	CASSKVGSETRSSYTF	TRBV19	TRBJ1-2	-	-
TGTGCCAGCAGCTTACCCGACGAACGGACAGGGGCTCCTGGCTACACCTTC	CASSLPDERTGAPGYTF	TRBV13	TRBJ1-2	TRBD1	many
TGTGCCAGCAGCTTAGCGCCCCCCCAAGGCAGGTCCTATTCACCCCTCCACTTT	CASSLAPPQGRSYSPLHF	TRBV7-2	TRBJ1-6	-	-
TGTGCCAGCAGCTTAGAAGTGGGGCGGGGAGAGACCCAGTACTTC	CASSLEVGRGETQYF	TRBV11-2	TRBJ2-5	-	-
TGTGCCAGCGCCTCAGAGGGGGCCAACTATGGCTACACCTTC	CASASEGANYGYTF	TRBV18	TRBJ1-2	TRBD1	-
TGTGCCAGCAGCTCGGTTCTACTAGCCAAAAACATTCAGTACTTC	CASSSVLLAKNIQYF	TRBV11-2	TRBJ2-4	-	-
TGTGCCAGCAGCTTAGCCCCCGGCCAGCAAGAGACCCAGTACTTC	CASSLAPGQQETQYF	TRBV7-9	TRBJ2-5	-	once